Given below is one T cell receptor beta chain in context. The target antigen is unknown. Trimming took 5 bases from V and 6 from J; bases not matched to a gene: 8. CDR1 is MNHNY, CDR2 SVGAGI, per germline (reference sequence). The length of the CDR3 is 16 residues. The TCR beta cDNA libraries carried unique molecular identifiers. It was from about 0.94 to 9.7 million T cells that around 500,000 cDNA molecules came. Each CDR3 protein is one row after TCRdb ran MiXCR on the PCR reads. The table lists hundreds of thousands of distinct CDR3 sequences, roughly 29% of them singletons, with around 0.6% in the top ten. This specimen comes from a study of post-analysis software for immune sequencing data. Overall study findings and caveats: About 5 TRBV segments were significantly more frequent in patients than in controls. TRBV5-6, TRBV5-1 and TRBV20-1 were among these segments. When compared against controls, multiple sclerosis patients showed significantly lower normalized Chao1 diversity.

The rearrangement uses TRBV6-6 and TRBJ2-2, with 11 bases lining up with TRBD2. This clonotype originated in a girl aged 10-17 years with multiple sclerosis. Sequencing used blood. The CDR3 sequence is CASSRRLAGKPGELFF. The DNA for the CDR3 is TGTGCCAGCAGTCGAAGACTAGCGGGGAAGCCCGGGGAGCTGTTTTTT.